This TCR beta chain was documented in a study of blood T cell repertoires in COVID-19. Looking at the study overall: PBMCs, B-cell-depleted T cells, or T cells were the source of the cDNA or gDNA that made up the material.

V lost 3 bases and J 4 bases, leaving 11 bases between the germline ends. Germline assignment: CDR1 SGHDT and CDR2 YYEEEE. CDR3 length equals 13 residues. Original processing notes: Quantification of nucleated cells was approximated via reference gene primer amplification. The method was immunoSEQ multiplex PCR; TCRdb's version includes in-frame clones alone and lacks a portion of them. V, J and clone size are taken as reported in that table, and D and trimming were inferred from the DNA itself. The sample consists of fewer than 90,000 clones, over 75% of them appearing once. Sequencing was carried out using peripheral blood. The chain is built from TRBV5-6 and TRBJ2-7; a weak D match, TRBD1 (5 bases). This TCR was sampled from a man over 45 with acute or convalescent COVID-19. This chain's CDR3 is CASSSQQAYEQYF. DNA of the CDR3: TGTGCCAGCAGCTCGCAACAGGCTTACGAGCAGTACTTC. Using reference TRBV5-6 and TRBJ2-7 for the parts outside the CDR3, the full variable domain is DAGVTQSPTHLIKTRGQQVTLRCSPKSGHDTVSWYQQALGQGPQFIFQYYEEEERQRGNFPDRFSGHQFPNYSSELNVNALLLGDSALYLCASSSQQAYEQYFGPGTRLTVT.